The T cell receptor (beta chain) under discussion was sequenced for a study of identical twins. TCRdb reanalysed the 5' RACE reads using MiXCR and keeps one entry per CDR3 protein. Of some 1,600,000 distinct CDR3 sequences in the sample, under 35% were seen once. V was clipped by 5 bases and J by 10 bases, with 19 bases between them. Germline V gives CDR1 SGHRS, CDR2 YFSETQ. The CDR3 has 15 amino acids. The chain carries TRBV5-1 and TRBJ1-6; D perhaps matches TRBD1 (5 bases). The sequence derives from a newborn girl in good health. Sequencing was performed on cord blood. CDR3 residues: CASRPTQELKSPLHF. Here the CDR3 DNA reads TGCGCCAGCAGACCCACACAGGAGCTAAAGTCACCCCTCCACTTT.